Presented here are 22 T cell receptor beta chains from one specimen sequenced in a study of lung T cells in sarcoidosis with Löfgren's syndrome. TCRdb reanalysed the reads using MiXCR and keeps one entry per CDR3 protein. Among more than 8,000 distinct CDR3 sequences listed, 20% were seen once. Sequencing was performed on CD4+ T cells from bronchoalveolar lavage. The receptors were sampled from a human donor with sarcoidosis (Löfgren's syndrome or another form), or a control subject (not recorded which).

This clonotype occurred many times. The CDR3 sequence is CASSLLQTSGNTIYF. CDR3 DNA sequence: TGTGCCAGCAGTTTACTCCAGACCTCTGGAAACACCATATATTTT. The rearrangement links TRBV12-3 or TRBV12-4 to TRBJ1-3; D not certain. The CDR3 runs to 15 residues. Trimming took 2 bases from V and 0 from J, leaving 8 bases between them.

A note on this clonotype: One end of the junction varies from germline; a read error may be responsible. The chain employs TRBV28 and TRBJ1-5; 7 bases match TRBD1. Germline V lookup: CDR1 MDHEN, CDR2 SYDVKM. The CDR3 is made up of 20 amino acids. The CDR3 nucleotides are TGTGCCAGCATCGTGCCCCCGCGACAGGGCCGGTCCTCTAAAGATCAGCCCCAGCGTTTT. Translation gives CASIVPPRQGRSSKDQPQRF.

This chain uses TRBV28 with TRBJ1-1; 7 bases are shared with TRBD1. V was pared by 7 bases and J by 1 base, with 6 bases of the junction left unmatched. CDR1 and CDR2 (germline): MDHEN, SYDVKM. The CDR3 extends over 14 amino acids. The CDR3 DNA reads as TGTGCCAGCATTCGACAGGGCGGGAACACTGAAGCTTTCTTT. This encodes CASIRQGGNTEAFF.

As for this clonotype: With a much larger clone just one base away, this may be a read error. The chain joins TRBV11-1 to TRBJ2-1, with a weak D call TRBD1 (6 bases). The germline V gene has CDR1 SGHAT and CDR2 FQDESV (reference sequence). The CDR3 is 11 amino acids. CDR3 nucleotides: TGTGCCAGCGGCTTAGGGGGTCGGCAGTTCTTC. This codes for CASGLGGRQFF.

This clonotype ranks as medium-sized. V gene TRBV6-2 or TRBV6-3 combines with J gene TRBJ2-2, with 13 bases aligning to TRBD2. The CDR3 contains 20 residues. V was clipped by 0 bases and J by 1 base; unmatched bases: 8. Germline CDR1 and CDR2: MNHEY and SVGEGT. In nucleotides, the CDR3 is TGTGCCAGCAGTTACTCTGCGACTAGCGGGGGGCCCAGGAACACCGGGGAGCTGTTTTTT. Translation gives CASSYSATSGGPRNTGELFF.

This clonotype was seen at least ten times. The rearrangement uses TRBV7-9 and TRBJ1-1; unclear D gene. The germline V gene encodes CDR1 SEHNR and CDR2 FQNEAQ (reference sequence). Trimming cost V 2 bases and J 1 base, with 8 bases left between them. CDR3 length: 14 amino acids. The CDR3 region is CASSLRSRNTEAFF. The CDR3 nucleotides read TGTGCCAGCAGCTTACGGAGTCGGAACACTGAAGCTTTCTTT.

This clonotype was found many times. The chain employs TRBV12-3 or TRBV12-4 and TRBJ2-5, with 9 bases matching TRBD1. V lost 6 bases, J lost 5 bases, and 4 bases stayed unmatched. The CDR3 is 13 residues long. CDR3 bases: TGTGCCAGCAGCGGACAGGGGTGGGAGACCCAGTACTTC. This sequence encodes CASSGQGWETQYF.

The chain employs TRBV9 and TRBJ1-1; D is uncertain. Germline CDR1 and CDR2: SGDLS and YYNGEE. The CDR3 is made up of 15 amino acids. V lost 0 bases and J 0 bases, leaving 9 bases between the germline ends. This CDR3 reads CASSVAMNLNTEAFF. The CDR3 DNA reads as TGTGCCAGCAGCGTAGCGATGAACCTGAACACTGAAGCTTTCTTT.

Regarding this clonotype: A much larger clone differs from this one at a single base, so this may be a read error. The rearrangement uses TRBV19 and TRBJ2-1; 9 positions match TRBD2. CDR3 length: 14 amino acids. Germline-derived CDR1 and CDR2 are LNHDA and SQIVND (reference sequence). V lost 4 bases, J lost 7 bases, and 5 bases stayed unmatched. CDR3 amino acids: CASSNAGGTNEQFF. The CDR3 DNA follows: TGTGCCAGTAGTAACGCGGGAGGGACAAATGAGCAGTTCTTC.

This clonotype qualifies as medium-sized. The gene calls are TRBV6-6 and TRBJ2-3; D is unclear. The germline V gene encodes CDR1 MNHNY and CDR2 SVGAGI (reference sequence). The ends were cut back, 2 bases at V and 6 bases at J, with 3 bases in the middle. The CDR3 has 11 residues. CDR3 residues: CASSYLDTQYF. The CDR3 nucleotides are TGTGCCAGCAGTTACCTTGATACGCAGTATTTT.

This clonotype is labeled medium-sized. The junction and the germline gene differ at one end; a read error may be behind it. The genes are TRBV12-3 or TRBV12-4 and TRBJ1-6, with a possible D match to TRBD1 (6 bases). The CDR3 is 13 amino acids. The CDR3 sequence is CASRLGGGSPLHF. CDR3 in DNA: TGTGCCAGCAGATTAGGGGGGGGTTCACCCCTCCACTTT.

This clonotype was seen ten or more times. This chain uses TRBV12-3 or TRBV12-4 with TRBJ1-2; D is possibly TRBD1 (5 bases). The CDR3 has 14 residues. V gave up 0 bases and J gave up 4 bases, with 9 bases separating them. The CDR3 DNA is TGTGCCAGCAGTTTAGCGGCAGGGATCTATGGCTACACCTTC. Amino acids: CASSLAAGIYGYTF.

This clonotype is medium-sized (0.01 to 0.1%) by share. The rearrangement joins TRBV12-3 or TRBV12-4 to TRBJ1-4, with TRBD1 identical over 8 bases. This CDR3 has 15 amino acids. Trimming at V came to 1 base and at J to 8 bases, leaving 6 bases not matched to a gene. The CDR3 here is CASSLGAGGQEKLFF. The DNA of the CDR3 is TGTGCCAGCAGTTTAGGAGCAGGGGGCCAAGAAAAACTGTTTTTT.

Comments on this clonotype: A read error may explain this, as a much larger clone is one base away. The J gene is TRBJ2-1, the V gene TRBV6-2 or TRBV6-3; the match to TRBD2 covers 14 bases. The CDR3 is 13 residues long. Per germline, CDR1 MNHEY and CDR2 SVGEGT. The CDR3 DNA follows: TGTACCAGCAGGACTAGCGGGGGGAATGAGCAGTTCTTC. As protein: CTSRTSGGNEQFF.

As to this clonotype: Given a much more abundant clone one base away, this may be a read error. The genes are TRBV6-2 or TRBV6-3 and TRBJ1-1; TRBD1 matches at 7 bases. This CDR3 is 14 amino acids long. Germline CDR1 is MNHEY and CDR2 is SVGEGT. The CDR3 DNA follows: TGTGCCAGCAACTCGCAGGGGGTCGGGACTGAAGTTTTCTTT. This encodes CASNSQGVGTEVFF.

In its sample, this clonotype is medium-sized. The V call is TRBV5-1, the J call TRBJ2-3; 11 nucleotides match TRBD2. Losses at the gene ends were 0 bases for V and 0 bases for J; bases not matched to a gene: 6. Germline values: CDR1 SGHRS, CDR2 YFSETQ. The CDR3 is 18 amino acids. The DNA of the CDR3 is TGCGCCAGCAGCTTGGCGGGACTAGCGGCGAGAAGCACAGATACGCAGTATTTT. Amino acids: CASSLAGLAARSTDTQYF.

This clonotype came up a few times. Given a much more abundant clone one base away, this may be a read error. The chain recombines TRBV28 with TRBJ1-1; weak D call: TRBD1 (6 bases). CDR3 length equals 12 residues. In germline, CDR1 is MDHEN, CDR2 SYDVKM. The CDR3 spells CASGLGGIEAFF. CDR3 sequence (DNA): TGTGCCAGCGGTTTAGGGGGAATCGAAGCTTTCTTT.

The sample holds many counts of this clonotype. The CDR3 protein is CASSELGGGGSGANVLTF. The CDR3 DNA reads as TGTGCCAGCAGTGAATTGGGTGGTGGGGGCTCTGGGGCCAACGTCCTGACTTTC. This rearrangement joins TRBV25-1 to TRBJ2-6; tentatively, D is TRBD1 or TRBD2 (5 bases each). The V end lost 1 base, the J end lost 0 bases, and 13 bases lay between the germline ends. Germline V gives CDR1 MGHDK, CDR2 SYGVNS. The CDR3 is 18 residues long.

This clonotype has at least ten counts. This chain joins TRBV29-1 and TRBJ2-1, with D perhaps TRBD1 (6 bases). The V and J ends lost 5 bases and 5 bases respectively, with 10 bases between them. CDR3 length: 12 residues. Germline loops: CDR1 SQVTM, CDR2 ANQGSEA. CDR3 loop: CSVYRDDNEQFF. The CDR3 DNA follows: TGCAGCGTTTACAGGGATGACAATGAGCAGTTCTTC.

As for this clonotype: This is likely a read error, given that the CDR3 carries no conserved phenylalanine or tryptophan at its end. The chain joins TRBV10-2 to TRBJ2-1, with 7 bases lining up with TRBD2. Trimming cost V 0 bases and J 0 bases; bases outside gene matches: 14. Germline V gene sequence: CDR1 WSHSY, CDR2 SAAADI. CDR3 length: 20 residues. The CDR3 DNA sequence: TGCGCCAGCAGTGAGTCCATAGCGGGTCGTTACCCGAGCTCCTACAATGAGCAGTTCTAC. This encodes CASSESIAGRYPSSYNEQFY.

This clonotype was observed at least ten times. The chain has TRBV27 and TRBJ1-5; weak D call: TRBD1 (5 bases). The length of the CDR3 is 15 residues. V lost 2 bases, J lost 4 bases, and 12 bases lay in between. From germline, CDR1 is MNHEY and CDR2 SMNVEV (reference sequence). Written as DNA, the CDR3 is TGTGCCAGCAGTTTAACGGGGACCGGGAATCAGCCCCAGCATTTT. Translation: CASSLTGTGNQPQHF.

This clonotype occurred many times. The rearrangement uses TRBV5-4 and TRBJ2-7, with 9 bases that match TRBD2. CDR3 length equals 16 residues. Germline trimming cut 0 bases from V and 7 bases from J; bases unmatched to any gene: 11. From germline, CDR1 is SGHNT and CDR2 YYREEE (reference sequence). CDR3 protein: CASSLAGTSFVGEQYF. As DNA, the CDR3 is TGTGCCAGCAGCTTGGCCGGGACTAGCTTTGTGGGTGAGCAGTACTTC.